The next 15 T cell receptor beta chains were all read from a single sample in a study of shared clonotypes between healthy human individuals. Sequenced by immunoSEQ multiplex PCR; TCRdb stores in-frame clones only, minus some. This table holds about 1 million clones, 75% found once. Sequencing was performed on memory CD4+ T cells sorted from blood. The subset was: CD45RA-negative fraction. Source of these receptors: a man aged 18-30 years in good health.

Written as DNA, the CDR3 is TGTGCCAGCACCCCAAGGGGACTCCTCACAGATACGCAGTATTTT. The encoded protein is CASTPRGLLTDTQYF. The J gene is TRBJ2-3, the V gene TRBV6-5; D possibly corresponds to TRBD2 (6 bases). Germline V gene sequence: CDR1 MNHEY, CDR2 SVGAGI. The CDR3 length is 15 residues. Trimming removed 7 bases at V and 2 bases at J, with 16 bases between.

V usage is TRBV25-1 and J usage is TRBJ2-5, with D tentatively TRBD2 (7 bases). V dropped 4 bases and J dropped 5 bases, with 17 bases sitting between them. This CDR3 contains 15 residues. Germline-derived CDR1 and CDR2 are MGHDK and SYGVNS. The CDR3 DNA reads TGTGCCAGCAGTGGGGGGGGCGCCGGTTTCGAGACCCAGTACTTC. It translates to CASSGGGAGFETQYF.

The chain combines TRBV5-4 with TRBJ1-2; no reliable D call. CDR1 and CDR2 from the germline V gene are SGHNT and YYREEE (reference sequence). CDR3 length equals 14 residues. Trimming stripped 2 bases from V and 4 bases from J, with 12 bases between. This chain's CDR3 is CASSLPTIGYGYTF. CDR3 DNA sequence: TGTGCCAGCAGCTTACCCACAATTGGCTATGGCTACACCTTC.

This rearrangement joins TRBV5-4 to TRBJ1-2; the D gene is possibly TRBD1 (6 bases). V was cut by 2 bases and J by 2 bases, with 10 bases left in between. The length of the CDR3 is 14 residues. Germline assignment: CDR1 SGHNT and CDR2 YYREEE (reference sequence). The CDR3: CASSLRTENYGYTF. Here the CDR3 DNA reads TGTGCCAGCAGCTTAAGGACAGAGAACTATGGCTACACCTTC. Filled out from reference TRBV5-4 and TRBJ1-2, the complete variable domain reads ETGVTQSPTHLIKTRGQQVTLRCSSQSGHNTVSWYQQALGQGPQFIFQYYREEENGRGNFPPRFSGLQFPNYSSELNVNALELDDSALYLCASSLRTENYGYTFGSGTRLTVV.

The rearrangement uses TRBV10-1 and TRBJ2-1; 7 bases fit TRBD2. J lost 5 bases, V lost 2 bases, and 6 bases had no gene match. This CDR3 is 15 amino acids long. Looked up from germline, CDR1 is WNHNN and CDR2 is SYGVQD (reference sequence). The CDR3 spells CASSEGLADNNEQFF. The CDR3 DNA is TGCGCCAGCAGTGAGGGTCTAGCGGATAACAATGAGCAGTTCTTC.

This clone showed up just once. The chain uses TRBV2 and TRBJ1-1; D is perhaps TRBD1 (5 bases). Looked up from germline, CDR1 is SNHLY and CDR2 is FYNNEI. This CDR3 has 13 residues. V lost 8 bases, J lost 1 base, and 11 bases lay in between. CDR3 in DNA: TGTGCCAGCGGGGCGCAGCCGAACACTGAAGCTTTCTTT. Its translation: CASGAQPNTEAFF.

This clone was counted only a few times. The chain carries TRBV5-1 and TRBJ1-1; D gene uncertain. The germline V and J ends were trimmed by 5 bases and 4 bases, with 15 bases remaining between them. CDR1 is SGHRS, CDR2 YFSETQ, per germline. This CDR3 region has 14 residues. Here the CDR3 reads CASRRDFLSTEAFF. In DNA form, the CDR3 reads TGCGCCAGCAGGCGGGATTTTCTATCCACTGAAGCTTTCTTT.

Note on this clone: The same CDR3 can be traced to other DNA sequences in this sample. The CDR3 protein is CASSYGGSTDTQYF. The CDR3 bases are TGTGCCAGCAGTTACGGGGGCAGCACAGATACGCAGTATTTT. The V gene is TRBV6-5, the J gene TRBJ2-3, with TRBD1 as a possible D gene (6 bases). The CDR3 length is 14 residues. V lost 2 bases and J lost 0, with 6 bases in between. Germline V CDR1 and CDR2: MNHEY, SVGAGI.

DNA for the CDR3: TGTGCCAGCAGGAACCCACGGGAGGGAGTAAAGCAGTATTTT. Protein product: CASRNPREGVKQYF. The chain uses TRBV9 and TRBJ2-3; 8 bases align to TRBD2. The CDR3 sequence is 14 residues long. In germline, CDR1 is SGDLS, CDR2 YYNGEE. V shed 5 bases and J 11 bases; nucleotides not matched to a gene: 13.

This clone was counted only a few times. The V gene is TRBV30, the J gene TRBJ1-2, with 7 bases lining up with TRBD1. J was trimmed by 8 bases and V by 2 bases; bases with no gene match: 8. The V gene's germline CDR1 is GTSNPN and CDR2 SVGIG (reference sequence). This CDR3 is built from 13 residues. In nucleotides, the CDR3 is TGTGCCTGGAGTCCAGGGACAGCGGGGGGCTACACCTTC. Translating it yields CAWSPGTAGGYTF.

A word on this clone: Other nucleotide sequences from this sample produce the same CDR3. This rearrangement joins TRBV7-9 to TRBJ2-7; no clear D. V was shortened by 1 base and J by 0 bases, with 7 bases between the two germline ends. CDR1 and CDR2 from the germline V gene are SEHNR and FQNEAQ (reference sequence). This CDR3 region has 14 residues. The DNA of the CDR3 is TGTGCCAGCAGCTTAGAGGGCAGCTCCTACGAGCAGTACTTC. It yields the protein CASSLEGSSYEQYF.

This clone was seen at least ten times. The J gene is TRBJ1-6, the V gene TRBV11-2; a possible D gene is TRBD1 (5 bases). The CDR3 totals 15 residues. CDR1 SGHAT and CDR2 FQNNGV come from the germline V gene. V was cut by 5 bases and J by 6 bases, with 14 bases left in between. The CDR3 sequence is CASSIPGRSNSPLHF. DNA of the CDR3: TGTGCCAGCAGCATTCCGGGACGGTCTAATTCACCCCTCCACTTT.

The V and J genes are TRBV6-4 and TRBJ2-1, with 9 bases lining up with TRBD1. CDR3 length equals 16 residues. Germline CDR1 reads MRHNA; CDR2 reads SNTAGT. Germline trimming cut 3 bases from V and 6 bases from J; bases unmatched to any gene: 9. This CDR3 reads CASSDFIRDRANEQFF. CDR3 nucleotide sequence: TGTGCCAGCAGTGATTTCATTCGGGACAGGGCCAATGAGCAGTTCTTC.

The chain joins TRBV30 to TRBJ2-7; no clear D gene. CDR1 is GTSNPN, CDR2 SVGIG, per germline (reference sequence). The CDR3 contains 12 residues. V was trimmed by 4 bases and J by 6 bases, leaving 13 bases between them. The DNA of the CDR3 is TGTGCCTGGAATGAGTACGCCCTCGAGCAGTACTTC. It is translated as CAWNEYALEQYF.

The genes are TRBV28 and TRBJ1-6, with D perhaps matching TRBD1 (5 bases). Trimming took 10 bases from V and 2 from J, leaving 12 bases between them. The CDR3 has 14 amino acids. Germline CDR1 and CDR2: MDHEN and SYDVKM. The CDR3 loop is CATGGRAYNSPLHF. CDR3 nucleotide sequence: TGTGCCACCGGGGGACGGGCCTATAATTCACCCCTCCACTTT.